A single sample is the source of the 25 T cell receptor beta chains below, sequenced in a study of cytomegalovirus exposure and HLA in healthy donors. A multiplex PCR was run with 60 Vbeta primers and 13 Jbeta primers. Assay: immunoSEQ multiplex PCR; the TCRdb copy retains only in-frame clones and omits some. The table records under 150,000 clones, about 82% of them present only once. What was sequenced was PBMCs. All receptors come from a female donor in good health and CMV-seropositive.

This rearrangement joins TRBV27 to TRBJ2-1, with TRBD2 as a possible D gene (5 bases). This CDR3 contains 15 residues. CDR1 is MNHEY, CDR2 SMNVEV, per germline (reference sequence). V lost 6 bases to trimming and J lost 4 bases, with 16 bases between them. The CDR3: CASSHPGGLYNEQFF. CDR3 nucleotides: TGTGCCAGCAGCCACCCGGGCGGGTTATACAATGAGCAGTTCTTC.

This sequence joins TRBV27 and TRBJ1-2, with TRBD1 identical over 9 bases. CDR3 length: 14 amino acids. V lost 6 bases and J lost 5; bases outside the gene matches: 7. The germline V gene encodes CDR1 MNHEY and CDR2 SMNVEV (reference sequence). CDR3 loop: CASSFKDRGYGYTF. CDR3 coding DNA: TGTGCCAGCAGCTTTAAGGACAGGGGTTATGGCTACACCTTC.

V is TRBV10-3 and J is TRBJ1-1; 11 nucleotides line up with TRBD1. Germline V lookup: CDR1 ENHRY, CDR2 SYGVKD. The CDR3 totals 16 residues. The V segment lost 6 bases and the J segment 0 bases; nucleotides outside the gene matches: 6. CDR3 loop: CAIRSGTGGVNTEAFF. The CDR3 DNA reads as TGTGCCATCAGATCCGGGACAGGGGGAGTGAACACTGAAGCTTTCTTT.

The CDR3 nucleotides are TGCAGCGTTGAACTAGACACCATATATTTT. This sequence encodes CSVELDTIYF. The chain is built from TRBV29-1 and TRBJ1-3; no definite D call. CDR3 size: 10 residues. Germline assignment: CDR1 SQVTM and CDR2 ANQGSEA. The germline V and J ends were trimmed by 2 bases and 8 bases, with 4 bases remaining between them.

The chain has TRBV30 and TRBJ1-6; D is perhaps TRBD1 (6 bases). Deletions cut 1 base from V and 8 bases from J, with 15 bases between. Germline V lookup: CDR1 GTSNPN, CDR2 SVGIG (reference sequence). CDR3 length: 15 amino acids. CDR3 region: CAWSEMRQEHSPLHF. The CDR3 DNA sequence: TGTGCCTGGAGTGAAATGAGACAGGAGCATTCACCCCTCCACTTT. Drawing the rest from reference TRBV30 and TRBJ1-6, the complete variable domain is SQTIHQWPATLVQPVGSPLSLECTVEGTSNPNLYWYRQAAGRGLQLLFYSVGIGQISSEVPQNLSASRPQDRQFILSSKKLLLSDSGFYLCAWSEMRQEHSPLHFGNGTRLTVT.

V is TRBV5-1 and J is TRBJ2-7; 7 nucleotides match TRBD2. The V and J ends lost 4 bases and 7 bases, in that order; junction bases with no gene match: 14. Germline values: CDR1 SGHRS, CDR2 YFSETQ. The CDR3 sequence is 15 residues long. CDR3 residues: CASSPSGGLANEQYF. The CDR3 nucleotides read TGCGCCAGCAGCCCGTCGGGGGGATTGGCAAATGAGCAGTACTTC.

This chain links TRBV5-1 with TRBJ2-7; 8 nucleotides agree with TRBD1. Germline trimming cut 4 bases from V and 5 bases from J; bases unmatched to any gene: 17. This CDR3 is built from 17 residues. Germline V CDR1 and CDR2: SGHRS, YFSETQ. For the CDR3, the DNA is TGCGCCAGCAGCCCCGGGACAGGAGGAAGATTCGGCCACGAGCAGTACTTC. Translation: CASSPGTGGRFGHEQYF.

CDR3 nucleotide sequence: TGTGCCAGCAGAAAGACTAGCGGGTACACAGATACGCAGTATTTT. Amino acids: CASRKTSGYTDTQYF. V usage is TRBV6-1 and J usage is TRBJ2-3, with 10 bases fitting TRBD2. The germline gives CDR1 MNHNS, CDR2 SASEGT. The CDR3 spans 15 residues. V was pared by 6 bases and J by 2 bases, with 5 bases of the junction left unmatched.

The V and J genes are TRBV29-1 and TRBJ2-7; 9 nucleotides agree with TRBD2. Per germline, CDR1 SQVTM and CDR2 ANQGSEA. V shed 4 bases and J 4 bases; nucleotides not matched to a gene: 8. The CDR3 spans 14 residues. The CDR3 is CSVAQLSGSYEQYF. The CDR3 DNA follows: TGCAGCGTTGCACAACTTAGCGGGAGTTACGAGCAGTACTTC.

CDR3 sequence reads: CASPNGQHNEQFF. The CDR3 region has the DNA TGTGCCAGCCCGAATGGACAGCACAATGAGCAGTTCTTC. The chain combines TRBV6-6 with TRBJ2-1; D possibly corresponds to TRBD1 (6 bases). Germline V gives CDR1 MNHNY, CDR2 SVGAGI (reference sequence). This CDR3 has 13 residues. The V and J ends lost 8 bases and 5 bases respectively, with 13 bases between them.

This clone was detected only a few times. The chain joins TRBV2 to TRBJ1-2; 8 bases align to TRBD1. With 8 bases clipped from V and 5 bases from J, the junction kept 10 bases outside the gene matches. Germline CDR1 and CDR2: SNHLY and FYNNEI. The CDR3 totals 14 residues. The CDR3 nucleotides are TGTGCCAGCGGGTCTGGACAGGGATGGTATGGCTACACCTTC. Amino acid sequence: CASGSGQGWYGYTF.

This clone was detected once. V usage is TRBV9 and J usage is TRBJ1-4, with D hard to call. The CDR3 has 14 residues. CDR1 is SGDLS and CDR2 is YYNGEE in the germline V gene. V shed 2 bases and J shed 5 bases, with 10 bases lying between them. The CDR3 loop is CASSVPGGNEKLFF. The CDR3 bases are TGTGCCAGCAGCGTCCCGGGAGGGAATGAAAAACTGTTTTTT. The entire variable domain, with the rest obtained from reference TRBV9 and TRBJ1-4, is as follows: DSGVTQTPKHLITATGQRVTLRCSPRSGDLSVYWYQQSLDQGLQFLIQYYNGEERAKGNILERFSAQQFPDLHSELNLSSLELGDSALYFCASSVPGGNEKLFFGSGTQLSVL.

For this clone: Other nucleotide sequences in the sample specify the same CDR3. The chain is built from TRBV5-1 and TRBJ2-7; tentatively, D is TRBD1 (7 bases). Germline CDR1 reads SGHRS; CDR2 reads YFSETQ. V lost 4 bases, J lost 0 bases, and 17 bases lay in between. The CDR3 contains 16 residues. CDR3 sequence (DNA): TGCGCCAGCAGCGCGGGGCAGGGGGGAAACTCCTACGAGCAGTACTTC. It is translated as CASSAGQGGNSYEQYF.

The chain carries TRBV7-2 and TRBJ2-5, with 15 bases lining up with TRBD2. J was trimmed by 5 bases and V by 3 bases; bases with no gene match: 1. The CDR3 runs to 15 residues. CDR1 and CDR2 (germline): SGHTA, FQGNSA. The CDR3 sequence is CASSLGTSGRETQYF. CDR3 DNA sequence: TGTGCCAGCAGCTTGGGGACTAGCGGGAGGGAGACCCAGTACTTC.

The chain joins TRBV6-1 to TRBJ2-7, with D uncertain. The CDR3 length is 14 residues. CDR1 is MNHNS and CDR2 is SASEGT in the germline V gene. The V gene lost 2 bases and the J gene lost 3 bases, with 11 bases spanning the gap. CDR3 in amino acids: CASSEWAGSYEQYF. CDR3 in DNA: TGTGCCAGCAGTGAATGGGCAGGAAGCTACGAGCAGTACTTC.

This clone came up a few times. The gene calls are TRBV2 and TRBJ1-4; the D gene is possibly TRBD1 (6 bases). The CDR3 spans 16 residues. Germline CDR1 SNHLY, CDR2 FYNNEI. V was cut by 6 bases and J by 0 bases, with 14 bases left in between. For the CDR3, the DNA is TGTGCCAGCAGCGTAGGACAGACATCAACTAATGAAAAACTGTTTTTT. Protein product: CASSVGQTSTNEKLFF. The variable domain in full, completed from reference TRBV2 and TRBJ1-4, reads EPEVTQTPSHQVTQMGQEVILRCVPISNHLYFYWYRQILGQKVEFLVSFYNNEISEKSEIFDDQFSVERPDGSNFTLKIRSTKLEDSAMYFCASSVGQTSTNEKLFFGSGTQLSVL.

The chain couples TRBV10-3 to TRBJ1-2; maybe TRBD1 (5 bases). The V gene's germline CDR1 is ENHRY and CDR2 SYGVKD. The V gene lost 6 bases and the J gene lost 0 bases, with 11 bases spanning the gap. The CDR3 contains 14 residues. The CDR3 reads CAIRLQGANYGYTF. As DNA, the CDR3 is TGTGCCATCAGATTACAAGGGGCTAACTATGGCTACACCTTC.

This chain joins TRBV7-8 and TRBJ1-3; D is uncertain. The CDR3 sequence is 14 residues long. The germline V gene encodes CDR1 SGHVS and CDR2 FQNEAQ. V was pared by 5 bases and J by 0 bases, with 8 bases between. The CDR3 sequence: CASSHTVSGNTIYF. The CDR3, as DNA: TGTGCCAGCAGCCACACAGTCTCTGGAAACACCATATATTTT.

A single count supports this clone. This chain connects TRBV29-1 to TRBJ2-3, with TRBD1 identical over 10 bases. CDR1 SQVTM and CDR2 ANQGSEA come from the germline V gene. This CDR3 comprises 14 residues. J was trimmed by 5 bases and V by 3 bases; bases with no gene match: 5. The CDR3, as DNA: TGCAGCGTTGATCGGGGGACAGGGGAAGATACGCAGTATTTT. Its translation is CSVDRGTGEDTQYF.

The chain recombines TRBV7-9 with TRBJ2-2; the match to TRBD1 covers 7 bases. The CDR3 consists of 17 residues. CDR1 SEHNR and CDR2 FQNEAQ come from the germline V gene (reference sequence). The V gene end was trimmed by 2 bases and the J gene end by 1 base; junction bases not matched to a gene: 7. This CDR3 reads CASSLSRGQKNTGELFF. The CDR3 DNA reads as TGTGCCAGCAGCTTATCACGGGGACAGAAGAACACCGGGGAGCTGTTTTTT.

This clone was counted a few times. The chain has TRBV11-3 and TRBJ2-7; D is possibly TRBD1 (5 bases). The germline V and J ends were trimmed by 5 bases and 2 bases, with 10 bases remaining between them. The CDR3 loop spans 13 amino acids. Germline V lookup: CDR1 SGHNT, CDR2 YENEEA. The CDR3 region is CASSPGHTYEQYF. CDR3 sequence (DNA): TGTGCCAGCAGCCCCGGACACACCTACGAGCAGTACTTC.

CDR3 nucleotide sequence: TGTGCCAGCACCCCTTACACCTCCGAGGTGAACACTGAAGCTTTCTTT. Translation: CASTPYTSEVNTEAFF. V usage is TRBV7-9 and J usage is TRBJ1-1, with D unresolved. This CDR3 contains 16 residues. CDR1 and CDR2 (germline): SEHNR, FQNEAQ (reference sequence). Trimming left V 7 bases short and J 0 bases short, with 18 bases between.

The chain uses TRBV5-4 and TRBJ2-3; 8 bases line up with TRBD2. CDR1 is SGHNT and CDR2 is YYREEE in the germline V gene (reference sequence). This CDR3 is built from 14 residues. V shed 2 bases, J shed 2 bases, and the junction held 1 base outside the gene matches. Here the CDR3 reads CASSLAGVTDTQYF. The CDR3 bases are TGTGCCAGCAGCTTAGCGGGGGTCACAGATACGCAGTATTTT. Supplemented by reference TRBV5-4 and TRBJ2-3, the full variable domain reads ETGVTQSPTHLIKTRGQQVTLRCSSQSGHNTVSWYQQALGQGPQFIFQYYREEENGRGNFPPRFSGLQFPNYSSELNVNALELDDSALYLCASSLAGVTDTQYFGPGTRLTVL.

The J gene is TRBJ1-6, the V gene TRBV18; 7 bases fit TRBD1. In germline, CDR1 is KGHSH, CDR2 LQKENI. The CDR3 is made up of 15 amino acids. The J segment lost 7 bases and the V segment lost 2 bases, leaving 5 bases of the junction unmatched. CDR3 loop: CASSPGPGQNSPLHF. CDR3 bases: TGTGCCAGCTCACCAGGACCGGGACAGAATTCACCCCTCCACTTT.

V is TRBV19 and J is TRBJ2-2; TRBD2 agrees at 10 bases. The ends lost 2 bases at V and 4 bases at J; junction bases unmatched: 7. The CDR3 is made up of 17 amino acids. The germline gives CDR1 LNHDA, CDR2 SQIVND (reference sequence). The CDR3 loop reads CASSIPRTSGSTGELFF. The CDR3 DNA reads TGTGCCAGTAGTATACCGAGGACTAGCGGAAGCACCGGGGAGCTGTTTTTT.